This TCR beta chain was retrieved from a study of T-cell reconstitution after alpha-beta-depleted transplantation in children. The authors prepared the TCRbeta library with unique molecular identifiers. TCRdb reprocessed the PCR reads via MiXCR and lists one record per CDR3 protein. The sample lists 780,000 or so distinct CDR3 sequences, 16% occurring once. In its sample, this clonotype was seen a few times. Antigen unknown. Study-wide results and caveats: Newly produced T cells mostly provided counts and TCRbeta diversity after one year, as hyperexpanded clones declined. The high TCRbeta diversity at day 60 in some patients came from surviving recipient T cells and thymic progenitors. As was reported, about two months after transplant, alpha-beta T cells came from several hundred expanded graft clones.

Germline CDR1 is MNHNS and CDR2 is SASEGT. V lost 8 bases and J lost 2; bases outside the gene matches: 12. This CDR3 region has 16 residues. The source was PBMCs, mostly from graft donor cells, collected 360 days after TCRalphabeta/CD19-depleted stem cell transplant. The receptor comes from a male patient aged 10 to 17 who had a stem cell transplant for acute lymphoblastic leukemia, so the T cells may come from the graft donor. This chain links TRBV6-1 with TRBJ1-2; 9 nucleotides align to TRBD1. The CDR3 sequence is CASLLPGQGWNYGYTF. The CDR3 coding sequence is TGTGCCAGCCTTCTCCCGGGACAGGGCTGGAACTATGGCTACACCTTC.